This TCR beta chain was recorded in a study of cytomegalovirus exposure and HLA in healthy donors (TCRdb year 2017). Some background on the complete study: In an earlier analysis of several hundred of the donors, 276 Gb of sequence data and 90 million to 120 million unique TCR beta sequences from about 179 million T cells were reported. Roughly 300 gigabases of sequencing data and 78 million or so unique TCR sequences were included in an early release covering around 600 HLA-typed donors. The genetic ancestry cluster associated with self-reported Caucasian donors included over 65% of the roughly 400 genotyped donors. The study was designed to test whether signatures of past pathogen exposure could be identified by cataloging public T cell receptors. The T cell repertoires of 666 subjects were profiled by immunosequencing and related to cytomegalovirus serostatus. In addition to the first cohort of 650 to 800 subjects, a separate validation cohort of approximately 110 different subjects was used. To predict cytomegalovirus infection status, the study brought together high-throughput TCR immunosequencing, statistical association of individual TCRs with disease status, and machine learning. A later analysis re-examined previously published TCR beta repertoires from 600 to 700 donors and added high-resolution HLA genotyping to investigate patterns of TCR occurrence. Rather than using new phenotypic data, the later analysis identified candidate immune exposures from TCR beta sequences and from how often those sequences occurred across donors. In an earlier analysis of roughly 600 of the donors, high-throughput TCR beta sequencing was used to judge whether each TCR beta V gene segment behaved as functional or pseudogenic. Donor age, sex, ethnicity and CMV serostatus were compiled alongside the repertoire data. A later genetic analysis took genome-wide SNP genotypes for 398 of the 666 donors and used that subset as a discovery cohort. Every discovery cohort repertoire had been produced on one sequencing platform. Both class I and class II loci were covered by HLA typing, at four-digit resolution. Typing coverage varied by locus: roughly 620-640 donors for A, B, C, DRB1 and DQB1; roughly 520 for DQA1; over 600 for DPA1; about 450 for DPB1. Roughly 5 DR-DQ haplotypes were treated as single units for association and clustering because of strong linkage in the cohort. Among about 400 genotyped donors of the cohort, an average of around 220,000 unique TCR beta nucleotide sequences was sequenced per donor, of which about 19% were non-productive. Here is what the overall study found, with its caveats: In a later analysis, the rate of TCR association differed among HLA loci, with DRB1 alleles having the most associated TCRs and HLA-C alleles having the fewest. The study gave a list of about 160 TCR beta chains associated with cytomegalovirus. When HLA alleles, especially DR and DQ, strongly co-occurred, attributing TCR associations to individual alleles was difficult. Cytomegalovirus status was reported to be diagnosed by the classifier with high specificity and sensitivity in both the original and validation cohorts. A later analysis associated 17,000 or so TCR beta sequences with specific HLA alleles at a false discovery rate of 0.05. This cohort had only TCR beta chains sequenced, and the lack of alpha or paired-chain data limited which features could be detected. The presence/absence analyses assumed that sequencing depth was roughly uniform across donors, and that assumption may not be true. Correlated functional status among segregating V segments might reflect linkage disequilibrium, but an unknown experimental factor could not be ruled out. For the cohort, immune exposure information was limited to CMV serostatus. The 87-base-pair reads could not distinguish some IMGT-functional V segments, including TRBV6-2 and TRBV6-3, so those segments were excluded. The earlier analysis of 587 of the donors excluded some 15 rarely observed V segments, including chromosome 9 orphons, because counts were too low. In a later analysis, several top co-occurrence clusters were reported to appear linked to parvovirus B19, influenza, CMV and Epstein-Barr virus. Most CMV-associated TCR beta chains appeared to be HLA-restricted in a later analysis, and the HLA associations seemed to be driven largely by CMV exposure. A later analysis found that HLA-associated TCR beta chains were more clonally expanded and had lower generation probabilities than equally common non-associated chains. The authors suggested that the approach could potentially be extended to other disease states and immunological phenotypes. While some public TCRs were present in many individuals, most TCR sequences turned up only very rarely across donors. A further reported finding was that TCR beta sequences accurately predicted the HLA-A and HLA-B alleles for most subjects in the first cohort. V-gene and J-gene trimming of TCR beta chains was associated with a missense DCLRE1C variant in a later genetic analysis, and the association was replicated in an independent cohort. A group of highly shared sequence variants was considered likely to be a technical artifact of the sequencing pipeline. In vitro tests confirmed that a few of the cytomegalovirus-associated TCR beta chains recognize cytomegalovirus antigens. Because HLA typing was unavailable for some donors at each locus, only the typed subset was used in association tests. In an earlier analysis of fewer than 750 of the donors, most TCR beta V segments were observed in productive rearrangements about 90% or about 30% of the time, broadly matching IMGT annotations. In a later genetic analysis, fewer N-insertions in productive TCRs were reported among donors in an Asian-associated ancestry cluster than the 666-donor mean.

In total, approximately 690 healthy bone marrow donors made up the cohort. Cohort members were all nominally healthy when sampled, although unrecorded immune exposures were likely present. The donor was CMV seropositive and was included in the group of 250 to 350 seropositive cohort members. A peripheral blood sample was provided by each donor, and peripheral blood mononuclear cells were used for TCR beta sequencing. Genomic DNA was extracted from the blood cell samples with the Qiagen DNeasy Blood Extraction Kit. V is shortened by 1 base, J by 7 bases, and the region joining them spans 8 bases. The CDR3, from cysteine to phenylalanine, totals 13 residues. The DNA shown is the 39-base CDR3, in frame from base 1. According to the germline V gene, CDR1 reads SGHRS and CDR2 reads YFSETQ. This clone was recorded only once. Its antigen is currently not known. Base quality data are lacking; no much larger clone is found one base away.

The library came from the immunoSEQ multiplex PCR assay. For the multiplex PCR, a mixture combining 60 forward primers for TCR Vbeta segments and 13 reverse primers for TCR Jbeta segments was used. The CDR3 region of rearranged TCR beta genes was amplified from genomic DNA by a multiplex PCR assay. The amplified TCR beta libraries were sequenced on the Illumina HiSeq System as 87-base-pair reads. The paper's processing steps were these. In a later analysis, 77 million or so unique TCR beta chains were counted across the roughly 610 repertoires, and roughly 11 million of these chains were shared by at least two donors. Raw reads were error-corrected and collapsed into unique sequences with a nearest-neighbor algorithm that merged closely related sequences to remove PCR and sequencing errors. Alignment of CDR3 sequences to IMGT reference sequences was used to assign V, D and J gene segments. For a sequence to be retained, a match of at least six nucleotides was required to both a V gene segment and a J gene segment. A rearrangement counted as productive if the CDR3 had no stop codons and remained in frame with V and J, and every other rearrangement counted as non-productive. Following IMGT convention, CDR3 was defined as the stretch from the second conserved V-encoded cysteine up to the conserved J-encoded phenylalanine. The earlier analysis of a few hundred of the donors excluded any sequence lacking an unambiguous match to a single V gene segment. An earlier analysis of fewer than 650 of the donors classified V segments as functional when productive rearrangements were above 56.7% and as segregating when the standard deviation between donors was above 5%. A statistical classification framework was developed to diagnose cytomegalovirus status using the catalog of TCR beta chain sequences. In a later analysis, TCR nucleotide sequences were compared against IMGT/GENE-DB human TR gene sequences so that V and J genes could be assigned. In a later analysis, CDR3 sequences and most-parsimonious VDJ recombination scenarios were assigned using the TCRdist pipeline. In a later analysis, each TCR beta chain was defined by its CDR3 amino acid sequence together with its V-gene family, and reads lacking a unique V-gene family were excluded. As a way to deal with suspected cross-contamination and a sequencing artifact, a later analysis dropped nearly 600 nucleotide sequences that were highly shared and had low generation probability. In a later analysis, a clonal expansion index was calculated for each public chain from normalized within-repertoire ranks of inferred template counts. A later analysis computed generation probabilities with a VDJ recombination model fitted to out-of-frame rearrangements, and checked the results against IGoR. In a later analysis, TCR-TCR, TCR-HLA and TCR-CMV co-occurrence was scored with hypergeometric tests, and a repertoire-size bias correction was applied to TCR pairs. A later analysis estimated false discovery rates by permuting HLA or CMV assignments 20 times. A later analysis grouped co-occurring TCRs with DBSCAN, adding TCRdist sequence similarity when clustering within HLA-allele-positive subsets. Repertoires with fewer than 30,000 or more than 120,000 public chains, plus five repertoires with anomalous nucleotide sharing, were excluded from co-occurrence clustering. TCRdb mirrors the immuneACCESS table, restricted to in-frame sequences. Some clones are absent from its copies; in checked studies, under half trace to an unresolved V gene, and the reason for the others is unknown. The D gene and trimming were derived from the DNA, and the V and J assignments and clone size from that table. In this sample the table shows 200,000 or so clones, 78% of which occur a single time. The top ten clonotypes cover under 7% of the sample.

The sequence was collected from a woman aged 30 to 39 in good health and CMV-seropositive. Sequenced sample: PBMCs. The chain links TRBV5-1 with TRBJ1-4; the D gene remains uncertain. Here the CDR3 is given as CASSLKLGEKLFF. The bases read TGCGCCAGCAGCTTGAAGCTTGGTGAAAAACTGTTTTTT.